Listed below are T cell receptor beta chains from one sample, sequenced in a study of monozygotic twins with inflammatory bowel disease. After re-calling the 5' RACE reads, TCRdb lists one entry per CDR3 protein, DNA absent. This table lists approximately 400,000 distinct CDR3 sequences. Sequenced input: blood. All receptors come from a human donor with ulcerative colitis or Crohn's disease, or a healthy co-twin of an affected twin (not recorded which). CDR3s include the opening cysteine and the closing phenylalanine or tryptophan.

V: TRBV7-9; J: TRBJ1-4; CDR3: CASSSGQVFATNEKLFF
V: TRBV20-1; J: TRBJ1-6; CDR3: CSGTRDRATYNSPLHF
V: TRBV5-1; J: TRBJ2-3; CDR3: CASSFVGRSTDTQYF
V: TRBV5-4; J: TRBJ1-2; CDR3: CASSFKDSGYGYTF
V: TRBV6-5; J: TRBJ1-4; CDR3: CASSYTPGTGTHEKLFF
V: TRBV28; J: TRBJ2-7; CDR3: CASSSGLSEQYF
V: TRBV20-1; J: TRBJ2-2; CDR3: CSATGTSGLTNTGELFF
V: TRBV7-2; J: TRBJ1-5; CDR3: CASSLASRVGNQPQHF
V: TRBV10-3; J: TRBJ2-3; CDR3: CATSSGGPGDTQYF
V: TRBV7-2; J: TRBJ2-5; CDR3: CASSLPSGGLETQYF
V: TRBV29-1; J: TRBJ1-1; CDR3: CSVERAGGTEAFF
V: TRBV5-4; J: TRBJ2-5; CDR3: CASSLRLAGGGETQYF
V: TRBV2; J: TRBJ2-7; CDR3: CASSDRKAYEQYF
V: TRBV4-1; J: TRBJ1-4; CDR3: CASSPSGQLNEKLFF
V: TRBV19; J: TRBJ1-5; CDR3: CASSDSGTRNQPQHF
V: TRBV7-2; J: TRBJ2-3; CDR3: CASSLAGEYTDTQYF
V: TRBV11-2; J: TRBJ2-3; CDR3: CASSHRGLAGGTSTDTQYF
V: TRBV14; J: TRBJ2-3; CDR3: CASSQPGTSNDTQYF
V: TRBV7-2; J: TRBJ2-7; CDR3: CASSPTPGVSYEQYF
V: TRBV3-1; J: TRBJ2-1; CDR3: CASSPSGGPIYEQFF
V: TRBV19; J: TRBJ2-7; CDR3: CASSPFPSGGREQYF
V: TRBV11-1; J: TRBJ2-1; CDR3: CASSPTSGGQYSYNEQFF
V: TRBV12-3/TRBV12-4; J: TRBJ1-1; CDR3: CASSLGGLAEAFF
V: TRBV5-1; J: TRBJ1-2; CDR3: CASSLGPETLYGYTF
V: TRBV5-1; J: TRBJ1-1; CDR3: CASSLGPGSVRDGLAFF
V: TRBV7-6; J: TRBJ2-7; CDR3: CASSPSTGPINRPAYEQYF
V: TRBV27; J: TRBJ2-7; CDR3: CASSFFGTSGGYEQYF
V: TRBV12-3/TRBV12-4; J: TRBJ2-6; CDR3: CASSPSYRGDVLTF
V: TRBV12-3/TRBV12-4; J: TRBJ1-2; CDR3: CASTKDSHGYGYTF
V: TRBV18; J: TRBJ1-4; CDR3: CASSPSRAGTRDEKLFF
V: TRBV28; J: TRBJ2-3; CDR3: CASSSSFGLGGDTQYF
V: TRBV10-3; J: TRBJ2-2; CDR3: CAIPSPGLAGLNTGELFF
V: TRBV11-2; J: TRBJ1-2; CDR3: CASSYLASPNYGYTF
V: TRBV20-1; J: TRBJ2-3; CDR3: CSAGLTDTQYF
V: TRBV7-2; J: TRBJ2-1; CDR3: CASSTRQGESNEQFF
V: TRBV30; J: TRBJ2-2; CDR3: CAWSTGLASGGELFF
V: TRBV5-1; J: TRBJ1-1; CDR3: CATSTGGNTEAFF
V: TRBV20-1; J: TRBJ1-1; CDR3: CSARDGGSGTEAFF
V: TRBV7-2; J: TRBJ2-2; CDR3: CASSLALGNTGELFF
V: TRBV20-1; J: TRBJ2-1; CDR3: CSASPRGRLAYNEQFF
V: TRBV29-1; J: TRBJ2-7; CDR3: CSVVAGVREQYF
V: TRBV5-1; J: TRBJ1-4; CDR3: CASKQGGEKLFF
V: TRBV2; J: TRBJ2-7; CDR3: CASTRDPGEQYF
V: TRBV6-2/TRBV6-3; J: TRBJ1-1; CDR3: CASSQDRLGSNTEAFF
V: TRBV5-4; J: TRBJ2-1; CDR3: CASRTGLAENEQFF
V: TRBV4-1; J: TRBJ2-1; CDR3: CASSPDFKGSTYNEQFF
V: TRBV5-1; J: TRBJ2-1; CDR3: CASQARDRVFNEQFF
V: TRBV3-1; J: TRBJ2-7; CDR3: CASSRNPSGWSSYEQYF
V: TRBV5-1; J: TRBJ2-7; CDR3: CASSDRDREGEQYF
V: TRBV5-6; J: TRBJ2-2; CDR3: CASSFTAAIGDTGELFF
V: TRBV5-8; J: TRBJ2-5; CDR3: CASVRDRQETQYF
V: TRBV20-1; J: TRBJ2-5; CDR3: CSARIHQSVQETQYF
V: TRBV6-1; J: TRBJ1-1; CDR3: CASSRRDRVGEAFF
V: TRBV4-2; J: TRBJ1-2; CDR3: CASSQELDSGYYGYTF
V: TRBV5-4; J: TRBJ2-6; CDR3: CASSLEGPGANVLTF
V: TRBV6-1; J: TRBJ2-1; CDR3: CASTAVTGGAYNEQFF
V: TRBV12-3/TRBV12-4; J: TRBJ2-2; CDR3: CASSWAPGFGNTGELFF
V: TRBV11-2; J: TRBJ2-1; CDR3: CASSRSGVSYNEQFF